This T cell receptor (beta chain) appears in the sequencing data of a study of blood T cell repertoires in COVID-19. Study as a whole: Acute-phase and convalescent COVID-19 samples originated in the United States, Italy and Spain. From T cells, B-cell-depleted T cells, or PBMCs came the material, which was cDNA or gDNA.

The V segment lost 6 bases and the J segment 7 bases; nucleotides outside the gene matches: 9. Germline loops: CDR1 LNHDA, CDR2 SQIVND (reference sequence). This CDR3 has 16 residues. Authors' processing steps: Reference gene primers were amplified, and this amplification served to estimate nucleated cell counts. Method: immunoSEQ multiplex PCR; TCRdb's copy keeps in-frame clones and lacks some. V and J calls and clone size are those listed in that table; D and trimming were worked out from the DNA. In the table there are about 70,000 clones, roughly 84% of which are singletons. The sequenced material came from peripheral blood. The chain recombines TRBV19 with TRBJ2-2, with 12 bases aligning to TRBD1. The source is a young woman with acute or convalescent COVID-19. CDR3 protein: CASSPRDRGRLGELFF. The DNA for the CDR3 is TGTGCCAGTAGCCCCCGGGACAGGGGGCGCCTCGGGGAGCTGTTTTTT.